This entry features one TCR beta chain sequence. Data came from immunoSEQ multiplex PCR; TCRdb stores just in-frame clones and leaves some out. The data show about 130,000 clones, about 86% seen once. This sample is part of a study of blood T cell repertoires in COVID-19. Study-wide background: PBMCs, B-cell-depleted T cells, or T cells provided the cDNA or gDNA that made up the material.

Germline V gene lookup returns CDR1 MDHEN and CDR2 SYDVKM. Trimming pared 5 bases from V and 8 bases from J, leaving 12 bases between. The CDR3 covers 12 residues. The receptor comes from a man aged 45-60 years who had recovered from COVID-19. Sequencing was carried out using PBMCs or T cells enriched from blood (not recorded which). The rearrangement uses TRBV28 and TRBJ1-2; a possible D gene is TRBD1 (6 bases). In DNA form, the CDR3 reads TGTGCCAGCAGTCTTGGGGGCGGCGGCTACACCTTC. Its translation is CASSLGGGGYTF.